The subject of this entry is one T cell receptor (beta chain). The antigen is undetermined. This entry belongs to a study of cytomegalovirus exposure and HLA in healthy donors. Study-level results: More clonal expansion characterized HLA-associated TCR beta chains than equally common others in a later analysis. Within a later analysis, the majority of CMV-associated TCR beta chains appeared HLA-restricted.

The PCR employed 60 Vbeta primers together with 13 Jbeta primers. The protocol was immunoSEQ multiplex PCR, while the TCRdb copy is restricted to in-frame clones and leaves out a portion. Counted here are more than 150,000 clones, 75% to 80% occurring once; the ten biggest clones make up 11% to 15%. CDR3 size: 13 residues. Germline CDR1 and CDR2: MNHNS and SASEGT. V lost 4 bases and J 1 base, leaving 7 bases between the germline ends. This TCR derives from a man aged 45-65 years in good health and CMV-seropositive. The sequenced material came from PBMCs. The chain joins TRBV6-1 to TRBJ1-1; D ambiguous. CDR3 nucleotide sequence: TGTGCCAGCAGTGCATATAGGAACACTGAAGCTTTCTTT. This translates into CASSAYRNTEAFF.